One sample yielded the 2 T cell receptor beta chains listed below, sequenced in a study of T cell responses to AZD1222 COVID-19 vaccine. Clones were sequenced by immunoSEQ multiplex PCR, and TCRdb holds only the in-frame ones, with some missing. This table holds 100,000 to 120,000 clones, roughly 90% found once. The material sequenced was peripheral blood, taken 28 days after the second AZD1222 dose. The receptors were gathered from an adult who received the AZD1222 COVID-19 vaccine.

This rearrangement joins TRBV19 to TRBJ1-2; perhaps TRBD1 as D (6 bases). Deletions cut 7 bases from V and 5 bases from J, with 14 bases between. Germline V CDR1 and CDR2: LNHDA, SQIVND (reference sequence). This CDR3 is built from 13 residues. CDR3 sequence: CASNRGQTYGYTF. The DNA of the CDR3 is TGTGCCAGTAACCGAGGACAGACTTATGGCTACACCTTC.

This clone was seen a single time. The chain carries TRBV6-1 and TRBJ2-7; D is uncertain. Germline assignment: CDR1 MNHNS and CDR2 SASEGT. Trimming left V 2 bases short and J 6 bases short, with 14 bases between. This CDR3 has 14 residues. CDR3 loop: CASSERDGGIEQYF. CDR3 nucleotides: TGTGCCAGCAGTGAAAGGGATGGTGGGATCGAGCAGTACTTC.